The sequence of this T cell receptor beta chain was determined in a study of beta chain features in type 1 diabetes. About the study: No patient-donor differences in age, gender, total cells or subset yield. All of the samples together had some 110 million sorted cells examined.

The CDR3 is made up of 17 amino acids. Germline loops: CDR1 SGHRS, CDR2 YFSETQ. V dropped 3 bases and J dropped 0; count of bases not matched to a gene: 5. Findings of the study overall: Sequencing of cDNA might inflate the share of cells that strongly express TCR.

Expressed TCRB transcripts were sequenced, since all the RNA that had been isolated was reverse transcribed. Clones were read by immunoSEQ multiplex PCR, and TCRdb kept only the in-frame ones, dropping some. The table includes 150,000 or so clones, roughly 10% detected once. Details on this clone: Its antigen is unknown.

The clonotype originates from a woman between 35 and 50 years old in good health. The V and J genes are TRBV5-1 and TRBJ2-6; 8 nucleotides agree with TRBD1. The sample was central memory CD4+ T cells from blood. Written as DNA, the CDR3 is TGCGCCAGCAGCTCGACAGGGGTGTCCTCTGGGGCCAACGTCCTGACTTTC. It specifies CASSSTGVSSGANVLTF.